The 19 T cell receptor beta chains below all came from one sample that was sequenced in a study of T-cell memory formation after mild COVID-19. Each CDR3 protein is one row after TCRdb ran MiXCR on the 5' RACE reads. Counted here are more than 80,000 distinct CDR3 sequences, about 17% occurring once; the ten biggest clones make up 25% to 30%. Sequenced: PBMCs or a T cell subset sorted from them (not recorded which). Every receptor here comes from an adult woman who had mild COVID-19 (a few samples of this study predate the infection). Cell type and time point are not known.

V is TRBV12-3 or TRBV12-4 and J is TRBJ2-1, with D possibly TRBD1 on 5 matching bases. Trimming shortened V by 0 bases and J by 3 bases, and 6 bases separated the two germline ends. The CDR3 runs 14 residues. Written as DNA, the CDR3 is TGTGCCAGCAGTTTAGCAGGGGACTACAATGAGCAGTTCTTC. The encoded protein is CASSLAGDYNEQFF.

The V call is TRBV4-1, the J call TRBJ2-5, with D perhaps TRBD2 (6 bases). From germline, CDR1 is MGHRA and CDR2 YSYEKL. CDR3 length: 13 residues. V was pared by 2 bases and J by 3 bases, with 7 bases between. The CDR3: CASSQRGEETQYF. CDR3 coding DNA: TGCGCCAGCAGCCAACGCGGGGAAGAGACCCAGTACTTC.

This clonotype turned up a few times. The CDR3 DNA sequence: TGTGCCAGCAGTTGGCTAGCGGACACAGATACGCAGTATTTT. It yields the protein CASSWLADTDTQYF. The V call is TRBV7-9, the J call TRBJ2-3; 7 nucleotides line up with TRBD2. The J segment lost 2 bases and the V segment lost 6 bases, leaving 5 bases of the junction unmatched. Germline CDR1 is SEHNR and CDR2 is FQNEAQ (reference sequence). This CDR3 region has 14 residues.

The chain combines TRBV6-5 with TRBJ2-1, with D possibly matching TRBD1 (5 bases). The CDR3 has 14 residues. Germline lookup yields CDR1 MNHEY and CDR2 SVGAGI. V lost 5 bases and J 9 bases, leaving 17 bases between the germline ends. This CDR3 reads CASSPDQGVGEQFF. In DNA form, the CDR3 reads TGTGCCAGCAGTCCGGACCAGGGCGTTGGTGAGCAGTTCTTC.

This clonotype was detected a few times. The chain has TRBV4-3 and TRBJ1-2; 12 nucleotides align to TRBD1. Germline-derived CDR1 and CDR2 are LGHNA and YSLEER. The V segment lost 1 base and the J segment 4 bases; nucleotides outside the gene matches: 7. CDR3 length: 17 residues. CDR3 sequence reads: CASSQAGTGGAFYGYTF. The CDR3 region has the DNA TGCGCCAGCAGCCAAGCCGGGACAGGGGGCGCCTTCTATGGCTACACCTTC.

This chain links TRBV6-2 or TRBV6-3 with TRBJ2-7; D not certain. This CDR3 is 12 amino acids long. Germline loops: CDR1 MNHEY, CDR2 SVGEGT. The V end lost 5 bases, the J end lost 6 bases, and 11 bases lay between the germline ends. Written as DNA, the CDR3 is TGTGCCAGCAGTCCGACTGGAGTCGAGCAGTACTTC. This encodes CASSPTGVEQYF.

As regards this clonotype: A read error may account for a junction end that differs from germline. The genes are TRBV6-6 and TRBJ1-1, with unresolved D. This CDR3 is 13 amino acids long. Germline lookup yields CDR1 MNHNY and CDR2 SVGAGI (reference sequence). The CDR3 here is CDSSYSWRIEAFF. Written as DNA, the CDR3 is TGTGACAGCAGTTACTCCTGGCGGATTGAAGCTTTCTTT.

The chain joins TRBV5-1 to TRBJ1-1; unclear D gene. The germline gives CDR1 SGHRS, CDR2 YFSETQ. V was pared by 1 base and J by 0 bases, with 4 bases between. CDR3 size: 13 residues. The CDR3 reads CASSLLVNTEAFF. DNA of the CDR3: TGCGCCAGCAGCTTGTTGGTGAACACTGAAGCTTTCTTT.

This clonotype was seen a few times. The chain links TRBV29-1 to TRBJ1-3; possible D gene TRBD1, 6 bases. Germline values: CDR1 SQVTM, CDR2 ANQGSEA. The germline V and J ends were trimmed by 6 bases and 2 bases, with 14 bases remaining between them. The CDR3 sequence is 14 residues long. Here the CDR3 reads CSVTWTAAGNTIYF. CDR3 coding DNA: TGCAGCGTGACGTGGACAGCCGCTGGAAACACCATATATTTT.

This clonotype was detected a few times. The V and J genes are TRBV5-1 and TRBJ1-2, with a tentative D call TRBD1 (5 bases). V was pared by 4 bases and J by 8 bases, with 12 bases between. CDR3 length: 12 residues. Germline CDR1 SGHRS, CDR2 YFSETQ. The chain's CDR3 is CASSLGTEGYTF. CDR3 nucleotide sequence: TGCGCCAGCAGCCTCGGGACCGAGGGCTACACCTTC.

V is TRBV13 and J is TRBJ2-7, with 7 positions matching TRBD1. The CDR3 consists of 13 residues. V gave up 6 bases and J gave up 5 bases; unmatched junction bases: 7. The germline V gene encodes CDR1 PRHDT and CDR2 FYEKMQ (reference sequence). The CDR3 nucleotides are TGTGCCAGCAGACATTCACAGGGGCACGAGCAGTACTTC. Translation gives CASRHSQGHEQYF.

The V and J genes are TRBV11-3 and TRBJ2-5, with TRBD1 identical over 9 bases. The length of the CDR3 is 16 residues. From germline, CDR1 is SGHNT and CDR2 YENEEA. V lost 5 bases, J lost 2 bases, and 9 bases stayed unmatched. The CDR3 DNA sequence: TGTGCCAGCAGCGCTTGGGACAGGGAAAGGCAAGAGACCCAGTACTTC. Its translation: CASSAWDRERQETQYF.

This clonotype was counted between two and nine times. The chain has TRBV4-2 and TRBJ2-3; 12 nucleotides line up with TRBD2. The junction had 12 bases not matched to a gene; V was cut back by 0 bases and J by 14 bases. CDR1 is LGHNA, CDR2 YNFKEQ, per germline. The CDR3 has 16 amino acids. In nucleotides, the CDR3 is TGTGCCAGCAGCCAAGAATCGGGACTAGCGGGTCCCCTGACGTATTTT. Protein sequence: CASSQESGLAGPLTYF.

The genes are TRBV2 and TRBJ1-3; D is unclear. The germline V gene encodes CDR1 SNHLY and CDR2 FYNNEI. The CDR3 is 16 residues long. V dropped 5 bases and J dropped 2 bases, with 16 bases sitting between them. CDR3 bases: TGTGCCAGCAGTTATCAGCCTGATGCTCCTGGAAACACCATATATTTT. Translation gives CASSYQPDAPGNTIYF.

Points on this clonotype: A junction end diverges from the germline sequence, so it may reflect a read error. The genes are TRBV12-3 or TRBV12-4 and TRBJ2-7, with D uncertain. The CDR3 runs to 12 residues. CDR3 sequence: CASSFFSDEQYF. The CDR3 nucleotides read TGTGCCAGCAGTTTCTTCTCCGACGAGCAGTACTTC.

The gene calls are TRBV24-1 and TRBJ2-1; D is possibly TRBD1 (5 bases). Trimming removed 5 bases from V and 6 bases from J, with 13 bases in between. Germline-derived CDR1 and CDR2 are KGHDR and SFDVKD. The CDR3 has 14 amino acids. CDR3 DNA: TGTGCCACCAGTGTGGCAGGGTCAGGCAATGAGCAGTTCTTC. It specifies CATSVAGSGNEQFF.

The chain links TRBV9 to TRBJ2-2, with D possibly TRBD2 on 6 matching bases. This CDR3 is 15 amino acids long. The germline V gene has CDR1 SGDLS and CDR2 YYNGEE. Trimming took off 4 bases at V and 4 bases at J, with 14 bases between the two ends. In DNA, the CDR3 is TGTGCCAGCAGCCCCCCGACTAGATCCACCGGGGAGCTGTTTTTT. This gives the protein CASSPPTRSTGELFF.

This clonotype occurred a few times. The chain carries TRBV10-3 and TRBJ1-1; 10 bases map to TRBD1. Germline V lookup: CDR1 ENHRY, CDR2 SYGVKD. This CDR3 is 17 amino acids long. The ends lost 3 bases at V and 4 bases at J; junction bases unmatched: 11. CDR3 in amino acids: CAISDGQGGRRSTEAFF. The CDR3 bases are TGTGCCATCAGTGATGGACAGGGGGGGAGGAGAAGCACTGAAGCTTTCTTT.

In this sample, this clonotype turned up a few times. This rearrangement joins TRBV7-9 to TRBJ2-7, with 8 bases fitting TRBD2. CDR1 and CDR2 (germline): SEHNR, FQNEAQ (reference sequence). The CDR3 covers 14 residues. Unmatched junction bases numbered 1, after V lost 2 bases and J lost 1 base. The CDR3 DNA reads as TGTGCCAGCAGCTTATCTAGCGGGTCCTACGAGCAGTACTTC. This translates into CASSLSSGSYEQYF.